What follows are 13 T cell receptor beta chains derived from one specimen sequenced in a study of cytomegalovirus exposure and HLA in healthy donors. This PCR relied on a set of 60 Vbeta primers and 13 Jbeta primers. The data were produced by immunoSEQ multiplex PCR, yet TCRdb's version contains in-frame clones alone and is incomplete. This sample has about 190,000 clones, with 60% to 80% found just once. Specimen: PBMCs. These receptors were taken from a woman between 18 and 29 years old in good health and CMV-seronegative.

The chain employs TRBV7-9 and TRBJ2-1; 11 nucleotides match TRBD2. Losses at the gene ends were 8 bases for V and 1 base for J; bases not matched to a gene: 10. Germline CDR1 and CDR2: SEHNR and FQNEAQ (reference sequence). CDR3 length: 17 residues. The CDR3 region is CASVDGSGRASYNEQFF. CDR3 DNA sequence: TGTGCCAGCGTGGATGGTAGCGGGAGGGCGTCCTACAATGAGCAGTTCTTC.

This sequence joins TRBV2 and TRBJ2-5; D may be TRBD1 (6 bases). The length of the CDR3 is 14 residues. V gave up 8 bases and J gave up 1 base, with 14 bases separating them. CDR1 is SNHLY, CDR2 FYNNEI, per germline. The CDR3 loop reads CASDIGQLQETQYF. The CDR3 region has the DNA TGTGCCAGCGATATAGGACAGCTCCAAGAGACCCAGTACTTC.

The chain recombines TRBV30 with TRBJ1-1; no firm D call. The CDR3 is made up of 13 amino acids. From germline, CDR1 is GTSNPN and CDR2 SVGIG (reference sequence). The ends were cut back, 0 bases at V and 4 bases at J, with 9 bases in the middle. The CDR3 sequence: CAWSVTAGTEAFF. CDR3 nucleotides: TGTGCCTGGAGTGTAACGGCGGGCACTGAAGCTTTCTTT. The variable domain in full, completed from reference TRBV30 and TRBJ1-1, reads SQTIHQWPATLVQPVGSPLSLECTVEGTSNPNLYWYRQAAGRGLQLLFYSVGIGQISSEVPQNLSASRPQDRQFILSSKKLLLSDSGFYLCAWSVTAGTEAFFGQGTRLTVV.

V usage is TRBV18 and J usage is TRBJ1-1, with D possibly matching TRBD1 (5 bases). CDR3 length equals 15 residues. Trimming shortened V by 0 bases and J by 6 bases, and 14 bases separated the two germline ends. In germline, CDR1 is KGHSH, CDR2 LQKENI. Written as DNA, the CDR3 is TGTGCCAGCTCACCACCTTTTGAAGGGGTCGCTGAAGCTTTCTTT. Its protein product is CASSPPFEGVAEAFF.

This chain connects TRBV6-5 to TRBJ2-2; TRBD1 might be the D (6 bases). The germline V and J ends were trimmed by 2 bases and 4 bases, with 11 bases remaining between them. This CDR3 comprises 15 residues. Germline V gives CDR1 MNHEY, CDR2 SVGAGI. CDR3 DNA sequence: TGTGCCAGCAGTTACGGGGACACCCGCACCGGGGAGCTGTTTTTT. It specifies CASSYGDTRTGELFF.

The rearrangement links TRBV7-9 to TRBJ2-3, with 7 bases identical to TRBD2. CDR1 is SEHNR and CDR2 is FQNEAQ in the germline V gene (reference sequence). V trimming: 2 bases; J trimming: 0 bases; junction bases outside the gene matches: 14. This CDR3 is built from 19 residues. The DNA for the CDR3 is TGTGCCAGCAGCTTAAAAGTAAGACGGCGGGAGCCTAGCACAGATACGCAGTATTTT. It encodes CASSLKVRRREPSTDTQYF.

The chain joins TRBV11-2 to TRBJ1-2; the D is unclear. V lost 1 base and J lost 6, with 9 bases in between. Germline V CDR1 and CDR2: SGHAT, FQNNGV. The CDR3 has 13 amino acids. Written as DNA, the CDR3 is TGTGCCAGCAGCTTAGGCCGCACAGATGGCTACACCTTC. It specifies CASSLGRTDGYTF.

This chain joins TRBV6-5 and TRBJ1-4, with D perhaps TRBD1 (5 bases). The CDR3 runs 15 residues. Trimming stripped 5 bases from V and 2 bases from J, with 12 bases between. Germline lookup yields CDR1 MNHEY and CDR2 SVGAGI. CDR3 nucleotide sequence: TGTGCCAGCAGTACGACGACAGCGACTAATGAAAAACTGTTTTTT. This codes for CASSTTTATNEKLFF.

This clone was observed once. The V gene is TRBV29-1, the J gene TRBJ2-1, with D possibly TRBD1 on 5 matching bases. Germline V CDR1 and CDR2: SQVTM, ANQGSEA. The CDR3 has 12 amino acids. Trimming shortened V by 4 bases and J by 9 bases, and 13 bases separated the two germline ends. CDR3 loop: CSVGGPNGEQFF. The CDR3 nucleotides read TGCAGCGTTGGGGGCCCGAACGGTGAGCAGTTCTTC.

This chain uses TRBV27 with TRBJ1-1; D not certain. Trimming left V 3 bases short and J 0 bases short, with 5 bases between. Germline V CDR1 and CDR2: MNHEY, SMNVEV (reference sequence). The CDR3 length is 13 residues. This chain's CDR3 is CASSLQVNTEAFF. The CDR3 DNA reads TGTGCCAGCAGTTTGCAGGTGAACACTGAAGCTTTCTTT.

The CDR3 nucleotides are TGTGCCAGCAGCTTAGTAGGAACTACGACAGATAATCAGCCCCAGCATTTT. Protein sequence: CASSLVGTTTDNQPQHF. The rearrangement uses TRBV7-9 and TRBJ1-5, with D possibly matching TRBD1 (5 bases). Trimming left V 1 base short and J 4 bases short, with 17 bases between. CDR1 and CDR2 from the germline V gene are SEHNR and FQNEAQ (reference sequence). This CDR3 has 17 amino acids.

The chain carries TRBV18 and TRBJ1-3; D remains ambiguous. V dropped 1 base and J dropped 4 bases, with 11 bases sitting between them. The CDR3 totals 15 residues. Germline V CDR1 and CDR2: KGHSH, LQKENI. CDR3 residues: CASSPLTTRGNTIYF. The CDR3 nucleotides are TGTGCCAGCTCACCACTCACAACCCGCGGAAACACCATATATTTT.

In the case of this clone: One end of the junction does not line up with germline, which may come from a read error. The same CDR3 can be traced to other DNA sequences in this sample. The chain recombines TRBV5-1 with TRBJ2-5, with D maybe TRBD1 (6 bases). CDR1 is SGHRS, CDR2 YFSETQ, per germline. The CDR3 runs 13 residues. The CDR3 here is CASSLGTQETQYF. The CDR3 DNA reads TGCGCCAGCAGCCTGGGGACACAAGAGACTCAGTACTTC.